The 26 T cell receptor beta chains presented below share a single source sample, sequenced in a study of T cell clonality in common variable immunodeficiency. The study's findings and limits: In common variable immunodeficiency, TCR beta chains reportedly carried fewer deletions and N-nucleotide insertions.

These receptors' antigens are unknown. Sequencing used immunoSEQ multiplex PCR; TCRdb keeps in-frame clones, though not all of them. The sample contains 15,000 to 25,000 clones, none of them singletons. The sequencing sample was made of peripheral blood mononuclear cells. These receptors were taken from a human donor with common variable immunodeficiency.

There are many counts of this clone. The CDR3 extends 3 residues past the end of the read, so its final part is completed from the germline J gene. The genes are TRBV18 and TRBJ2-3; 12 bases agree with TRBD2. Unmatched junction bases numbered 8, after V lost 1 base and J lost 0 bases. CDR1 is KGHSH and CDR2 is LQKENI in the germline V gene. CDR3 length: 19 amino acids. The CDR3 reads CASSPLGLAGHTSTDTQYF. CDR3 DNA (partial): TGTGCCAGCTCACCACTCGGACTAGCGGGACACACTAGCACAGATACG. Full variable domain (rest looked up from reference TRBV18 and TRBJ2-3): NAGVMQNPRHLVRRRGQEARLRCSPMKGHSHVYWYRQLPEEGLKFMVYLQKENIIDESGMPKERFSAEFPKEGPSILRIQQVVRGDSAAYFCASSPLGLAGHTSTDTQYFGPGTRLTVL.

This clone has just a few counts. Read sequence stops 3 residues before the CDR3 end, and the germline J gene provides the missing end. The rearrangement links TRBV20-1 to TRBJ2-7; TRBD1 might be the D (5 bases). Germline CDR1 and CDR2: DFQATT and SNEGSKA (reference sequence). The ends were cut back, 0 bases at V and 0 bases at J, with 15 bases in the middle. This CDR3 region has 16 residues. Incomplete CDR3 DNA: TGCAGTGCTAGAGACCCCACAGGTTGGGACTCCTACGAG. It specifies CSARDPTGWDSYE. The whole CDR3 reads CSARDPTGWDSYEQYF.

In its sample, this clone was seen many times. The CDR3 DNA, read in part, is TGTGCCAGTCGACAGAACTCGAACACCGGGGAG. It encodes CASRQNSNTGE. The whole CDR3 sequence reads CASRQNSNTGELFF. The rearrangement uses TRBV19 and TRBJ2-2, with D maybe TRBD1 (5 bases). The observed sequence ends 3 residues before the CDR3 terminus, with the missing tail filled in from the germline J gene. This CDR3 contains 14 residues. Trimming cost V 8 bases and J 0 bases, with 10 bases left between them. CDR1 is LNHDA and CDR2 is SQIVND in the germline V gene (reference sequence).

This clone was detected many times. Read sequence stops 3 residues before the CDR3 end, and the germline J gene provides the missing end. V usage is TRBV29-1 and J usage is TRBJ2-6; TRBD1 might be the D (6 bases). CDR3 size: 14 residues. The V end was cut by 6 bases, the J end by 4 bases, with 13 bases between. The germline CDR1 and CDR2 sequences are SQVTM and ANQGSEA. The CDR3 bases that were read are TGCAGCGTCGTGGGGGCGCGGGGGGCCAACGTC. This codes for CSVVGARGANV. The whole CDR3 region reads CSVVGARGANVLTF.

This clone was detected ten times or more. Read coverage stops 3 residues before the CDR3 terminus; the germline J gene supplies the remainder. J is TRBJ1-5 and V is TRBV30; TRBD1 matches at 12 bases. This CDR3 spans 16 amino acids. Germline CDR1 is GTSNPN and CDR2 is SVGIG (reference sequence). Trimming took 1 base from V and 4 from J; bases not matched to a gene: 5. The part of the CDR3 DNA that was read is TGTGCCTGGAGTGCGGGACAGGGGGCGGGTAATCAGCCC. Translation: CAWSAGQGAGNQP. The complete CDR3 reads CAWSAGQGAGNQPQHF.

This clone has at least ten counts. The read terminates 3 residues ahead of where the CDR3 ends, so the germline J gene completes it. This chain connects TRBV19 to TRBJ2-1; weak D call: TRBD1 (8 bases). Trimming took 5 bases from V and 9 from J, leaving 17 bases between them. Per germline, CDR1 LNHDA and CDR2 SQIVND (reference sequence). There are 14 residues in the CDR3. The sequenced part of the CDR3 DNA is TGTGCCAGTAGTCGCCCGGACAGGGAGGGTGAG. Translating it yields CASSRPDREGE. The full CDR3 protein reads CASSRPDREGEQFF.

This clone showed up many times. The read terminates 3 residues before the CDR3 end, so the remaining end is supplied by the germline J gene. The chain combines TRBV20-1 with TRBJ2-3; either TRBD1 or TRBD2 may supply D (5 bases each). Per germline, CDR1 DFQATT and CDR2 SNEGSKA (reference sequence). The CDR3 extends over 14 amino acids. Deletions cut 1 base from V and 7 bases from J, with 15 bases between. Partial CDR3 DNA: TGCAGTGCTAGAGTACCCGCCAGGGAGCATACG. It encodes CSARVPAREHT. The full CDR3 protein reads CSARVPAREHTQYF.

This clone is labeled as medium-sized. The read stops 3 residues short of the end of the CDR3; the missing end is completed from the germline J gene. The chain uses TRBV7-2 and TRBJ1-2; D gene ambiguous. The CDR3 totals 11 residues. CDR1 and CDR2 (germline): SGHTA, FQGNSA. Trimming removed 10 bases from V and 5 bases from J, with 11 bases in between. Partial CDR3 DNA: TGTGCCACCCGCAGGAGGTATGGC. Translation: CATRRRYG. The complete CDR3 reads CATRRRYGYTF.

This clone was counted at least ten times. The read comes to an end 3 residues before the CDR3 does, leaving the germline J gene to fill in the end. V usage is TRBV7-9 and J usage is TRBJ2-7, with 12 nucleotides matching TRBD1. Unmatched junction bases numbered 6, after V lost 4 bases and J lost 5 bases. Germline-derived CDR1 and CDR2 are SEHNR and FQNEAQ (reference sequence). This CDR3 region has 15 residues. This chain's CDR3 is CASSWDRGRKDEQYF. The CDR3 bases that were read are TGTGCCAGCAGCTGGGACAGGGGGCGCAAGGACGAG.

Many counts were recorded for this clone. The read gets to within 3 residues of the CDR3 end, and the germline J gene fills in the rest. The V and J genes are TRBV12-3 or TRBV12-4 and TRBJ1-5; 7 nucleotides agree with TRBD1. The CDR3 covers 13 residues. V was clipped by 5 bases and J by 6 bases; unmatched bases: 4. This chain's CDR3 is CASSPWDSQPQHF. CDR3 bases read: TGTGCCAGCAGTCCTTGGGACAGTCAGCCC.

The sample holds many counts of this clone. Read coverage stops 3 residues before the CDR3 terminus; the germline J gene supplies the remainder. V gene TRBV7-3 combines with J gene TRBJ2-5; the D is unclear. V lost 4 bases, J lost 0 bases, and 6 bases lay in between. This CDR3 spans 13 amino acids. CDR1 is SGHTA, CDR2 FQGTGA, per germline. The covered CDR3 bases are TGTGCCAGCAGCTCCTCGTACCAAGAGACC. Translating it yields CASSSSYQET. The full CDR3 reads CASSSSYQETQYF. The complete variable domain, with remaining parts taken from reference TRBV7-3 and TRBJ2-5, reads GAGVSQTPSNKVTEKGKYVELRCDPISGHTALYWYRQSLGQGPEFLIYFQGTGAADDSGLPNDRFFAVRPEGSVSTLKIQRTERGDSAVYLCASSSSYQETQYFGPGTRLLVL.

This clone was seen a few times. The read halts 3 residues ahead of the CDR3 end, with the missing end drawn from the germline J gene. The chain uses TRBV19 and TRBJ2-4; 8 nucleotides agree with TRBD2. The CDR3 is made up of 13 amino acids. Germline V gives CDR1 LNHDA, CDR2 SQIVND (reference sequence). V dropped 5 bases and J dropped 5; count of bases not matched to a gene: 2. The CDR3 bases that were read are TGTGCCAGTAGTTCTAGCGGGCAAAACATT. It yields the protein CASSSSGQNI. The whole CDR3 is CASSSSGQNIQYF.

At least ten counts were recorded for this clone. The read terminates 3 residues ahead of where the CDR3 ends, so the germline J gene completes it. The V gene is TRBV18, the J gene TRBJ2-1; D might be TRBD2 (5 bases). Germline CDR1 and CDR2: KGHSH and LQKENI. The CDR3 has 15 amino acids. The V and J ends lost 6 bases and 5 bases respectively, with 17 bases between them. The CDR3 sequence is CASSLRPDFHNEQFF. The part of the CDR3 DNA that was read is TGTGCCAGCTCCCTGAGGCCGGACTTCCACAATGAG.

This clone is labeled medium-sized. The read terminates 3 residues before the CDR3 end, so the remaining end is supplied by the germline J gene. The V gene is TRBV18, the J gene TRBJ2-2; 12 bases line up with TRBD2. Germline CDR1 is KGHSH and CDR2 is LQKENI. The CDR3 is 17 amino acids. Trimming at V came to 6 bases and at J to 8 bases, leaving 13 bases not matched to a gene. Here the CDR3 reads CASSAGLAGIPTGELFF. The CDR3 bases that were read are TGTGCCAGCTCTGCTGGACTAGCGGGAATCCCGACGGGGGAG.

This clone was recorded at least ten times. The read is 3 residues too short to cover the CDR3 end, so that end is filled in from the germline J gene. The V and J genes are TRBV7-2 and TRBJ2-3, with D perhaps matching TRBD1 (6 bases). Between the trimmed V and J ends, which lost 1 base and 5 bases, there was a span of 10 bases. The CDR3 has 14 residues. Germline V lookup: CDR1 SGHTA, CDR2 FQGNSA. The DNA read from the CDR3 is TGTGCCAGCAGCTTAGGGGGGCTCGTAGATACG. It translates to CASSLGGLVDT. The complete CDR3 sequence is CASSLGGLVDTQYF.

This clone appeared many times. The missing CDR3 end, 3 residues past where the read stops, is filled in from the germline J gene. The chain couples TRBV19 to TRBJ1-1; tentative D call: TRBD1 (5 bases). V gave up 5 bases and J gave up 2 bases, with 15 bases separating them. This CDR3 is built from 15 residues. Germline CDR1 reads LNHDA; CDR2 reads SQIVND (reference sequence). This CDR3 is CASSPSQGFNTEAFF. The DNA read from the CDR3 is TGTGCCAGTAGTCCATCCCAGGGATTTAACACTGAA.

As to this clone: With the read ending 3 residues before the CDR3 end, the germline J gene is used to fill in that end. The V gene is TRBV20-1, the J gene TRBJ2-1; 8 bases agree with TRBD2. Per germline, CDR1 DFQATT and CDR2 SNEGSKA (reference sequence). The V gene end was trimmed by 0 bases and the J gene end by 5 bases; junction bases not matched to a gene: 15. The CDR3 spans 18 residues. The sequenced part of the CDR3 DNA is TGCAGTGCTAGAGATGTGTTTACGAGCGGGAGTATAAACAATGAG. It codes for CSARDVFTSGSINNE. The CDR3 as a whole reads CSARDVFTSGSINNEQFF.

This clone has a count of ten or more. The sequenced fragment ends 3 residues before the CDR3 boundary, so the rest is inferred from the germline J gene. V gene TRBV28 combines with J gene TRBJ2-5; maybe TRBD1 (6 bases). This CDR3 region has 16 residues. Germline lookup yields CDR1 MDHEN and CDR2 SYDVKM. V lost 6 bases and J lost 0, with 17 bases in between. CDR3 protein: CASSPFTGTYQETQYF. CDR3 bases read: TGTGCCAGCAGCCCTTTCACTGGGACATACCAAGAGACC.

This clone was observed at least ten times. The read is 3 residues too short to cover the CDR3 end, so that end is filled in from the germline J gene. This sequence joins TRBV7-6 and TRBJ1-6, with 11 nucleotides matching TRBD1. The CDR3 extends over 16 amino acids. CDR1 and CDR2 from the germline V gene are SGHVS and FNYEAQ. V lost 4 bases to trimming and J lost 9 bases; unmatched junction nucleotides: 8. The DNA read from the CDR3 is TGTGCCAGCAGCTCAGGACAGGGGGCAGGGGCTTCACCC. It translates to CASSSGQGAGASP. In full, the CDR3 is CASSSGQGAGASPLHF.

This clone was counted many times. The read terminates 3 residues before the CDR3 end, so the remaining end is supplied by the germline J gene. The chain has TRBV5-1 and TRBJ2-7; TRBD1 aligns across 9 bases. The CDR3 covers 13 residues. The V segment lost 3 bases and the J segment 2 bases; nucleotides outside the gene matches: 0. Germline CDR1 SGHRS, CDR2 YFSETQ. Partial CDR3 DNA: TGCGCCAGCAGCTGGGACAGGGCCTACGAG. Translating it yields CASSWDRAYE. The whole CDR3 reads CASSWDRAYEQYF.

This clone has at least ten counts. The observed sequence ends 3 residues before the CDR3 terminus, with the missing tail filled in from the germline J gene. The chain is built from TRBV9 and TRBJ2-5; 9 bases are a match to TRBD2. CDR3 size: 15 residues. Germline V CDR1 and CDR2: SGDLS, YYNGEE. The J segment lost 6 bases and the V segment lost 0 bases, leaving 6 bases of the junction unmatched. CDR3 DNA (partial): TGTGCCAGCAGCGTAGTCGCGCTAGCGGGACAGACC. This gives the protein CASSVVALAGQT. In full, the CDR3 is CASSVVALAGQTQYF.

This clone showed up many times. The read terminates 3 residues before the CDR3 end, so the remaining end is supplied by the germline J gene. The genes are TRBV12-3 or TRBV12-4 and TRBJ1-5; 7 bases line up with TRBD1. This CDR3 is 15 amino acids long. V trimming: 6 bases; J trimming: 1 base; junction bases outside the gene matches: 6. CDR3 DNA (partial): TGTGCCAGCAGGAACAGGGGCGCGAGCAATCAGCCC. It specifies CASRNRGASNQP. The full CDR3 sequence reads CASRNRGASNQPQHF.

In this sample, this clone turned up many times. The CDR3 end lies 3 residues beyond the end of the read and is filled in from the germline J gene. The chain carries TRBV18 and TRBJ2-5, with a possible D match to TRBD1 (6 bases). The germline V and J ends were trimmed by 2 bases and 2 bases, with 9 bases remaining between them. Germline CDR1 reads KGHSH; CDR2 reads LQKENI. There are 14 residues in the CDR3. The CDR3 loop is CASSPGQRQETQYF. CDR3 DNA (partial): TGTGCCAGCTCACCAGGACAGCGACAAGAGACC.

This clone has more than one count but fewer than ten. The read falls 3 residues short of the CDR3 end, and the missing part is taken from the germline J gene. V usage is TRBV7-9 and J usage is TRBJ1-2; 9 nucleotides align to TRBD1. Germline V gene sequence: CDR1 SEHNR, CDR2 FQNEAQ (reference sequence). J gave up 7 bases and V 4 bases, and 7 bases lay outside the gene matches. The CDR3 extends over 14 amino acids. The CDR3 DNA, read in part, is TGTGCCAGCAGCTCGGGACAGGGCCAACCTGGC. This sequence encodes CASSSGQGQPG. The whole CDR3 sequence reads CASSSGQGQPGYTF.

This clone was observed at least ten times. Read sequence stops 3 residues before the CDR3 end, and the germline J gene provides the missing end. The gene calls are TRBV6-1 and TRBJ1-2; the D is unclear. The V gene lost 1 base and the J gene lost 2 bases, with 8 bases spanning the gap. The CDR3 runs to 14 residues. CDR1 MNHNS and CDR2 SASEGT come from the germline V gene. The sequenced CDR3 bases are TGTGCCAGCAGTGAAGGTGCGGTGAACTATGGC. Amino acids: CASSEGAVNYG. The entire CDR3 sequence reads CASSEGAVNYGYTF.

This clone was counted many times. The observed sequence ends 3 residues before the CDR3 terminus, with the missing tail filled in from the germline J gene. The V and J genes are TRBV18 and TRBJ2-2, with D unclear. CDR3 length: 14 residues. CDR1 is KGHSH, CDR2 LQKENI, per germline. The V end was cut by 2 bases, the J end by 4 bases, with 8 bases between. The CDR3 bases that were read are TGTGCCAGCTCACCATACACAGCCACCGGGGAG. As protein: CASSPYTATGE. The CDR3 as a whole reads CASSPYTATGELFF. Together with reference TRBV18 and TRBJ2-2, the CDR3 gives the full variable domain: NAGVMQNPRHLVRRRGQEARLRCSPMKGHSHVYWYRQLPEEGLKFMVYLQKENIIDESGMPKERFSAEFPKEGPSILRIQQVVRGDSAAYFCASSPYTATGELFFGEGSRLTVL.